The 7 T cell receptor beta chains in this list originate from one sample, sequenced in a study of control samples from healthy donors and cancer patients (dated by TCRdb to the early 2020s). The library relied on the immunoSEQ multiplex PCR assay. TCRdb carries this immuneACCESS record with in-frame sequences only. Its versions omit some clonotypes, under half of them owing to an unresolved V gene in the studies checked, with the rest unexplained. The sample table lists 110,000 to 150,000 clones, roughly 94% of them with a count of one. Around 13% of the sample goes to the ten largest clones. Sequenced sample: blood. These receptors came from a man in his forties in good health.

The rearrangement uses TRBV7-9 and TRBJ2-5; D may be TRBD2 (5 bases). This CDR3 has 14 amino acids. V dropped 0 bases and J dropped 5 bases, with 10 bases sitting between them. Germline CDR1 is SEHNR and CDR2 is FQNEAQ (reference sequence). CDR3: CASSLADSYETQYF. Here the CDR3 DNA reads TGTGCCAGCAGCTTAGCGGACTCCTATGAGACCCAGTACTTC.

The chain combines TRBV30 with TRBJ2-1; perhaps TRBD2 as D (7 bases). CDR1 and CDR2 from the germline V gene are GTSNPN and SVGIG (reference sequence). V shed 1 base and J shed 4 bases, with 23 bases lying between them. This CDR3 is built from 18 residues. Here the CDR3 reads CAWSGGAWSGEEYNEQFF. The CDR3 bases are TGTGCCTGGAGTGGGGGGGCATGGAGCGGGGAAGAATACAATGAGCAGTTCTTC.

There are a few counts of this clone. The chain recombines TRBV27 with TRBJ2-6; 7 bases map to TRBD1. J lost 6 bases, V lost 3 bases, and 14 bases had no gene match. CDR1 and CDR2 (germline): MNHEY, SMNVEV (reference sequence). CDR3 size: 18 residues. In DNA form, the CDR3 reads TGTGCCAGCAGTTTGAAGGGACAGCCTGGTCCAGCGGCCAACGTCCTGACTTTC. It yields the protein CASSLKGQPGPAANVLTF.

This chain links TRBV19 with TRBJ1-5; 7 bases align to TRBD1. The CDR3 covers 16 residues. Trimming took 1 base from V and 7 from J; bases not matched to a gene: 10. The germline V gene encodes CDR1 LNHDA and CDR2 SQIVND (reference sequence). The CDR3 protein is CASSIGPKTGPQPQHF. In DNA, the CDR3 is TGTGCCAGTAGTATAGGCCCAAAGACAGGGCCCCAGCCCCAGCATTTT.

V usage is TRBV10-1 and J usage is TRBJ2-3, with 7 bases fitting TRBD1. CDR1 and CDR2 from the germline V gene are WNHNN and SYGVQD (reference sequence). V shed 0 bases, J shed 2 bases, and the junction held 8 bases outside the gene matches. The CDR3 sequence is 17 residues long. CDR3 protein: CASSESMSGGITDTQYF. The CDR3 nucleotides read TGCGCCAGCAGTGAGTCGATGTCAGGGGGAATCACAGATACGCAGTATTTT.

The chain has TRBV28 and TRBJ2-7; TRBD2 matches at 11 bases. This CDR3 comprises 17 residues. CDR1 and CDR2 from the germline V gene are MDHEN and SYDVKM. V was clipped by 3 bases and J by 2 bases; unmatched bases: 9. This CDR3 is CASSLAFSGRDTYEQYF. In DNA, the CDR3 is TGTGCCAGCAGTTTGGCCTTTAGCGGGAGGGATACCTACGAGCAGTACTTC.

The CDR3 nucleotides are TGTGCCAGCAGTGTGCAGCTTCCCGGGGAGCTGTTTTTT. This codes for CASSVQLPGELFF. The chain recombines TRBV2 with TRBJ2-2; no definite D call. The length of the CDR3 is 13 residues. CDR1 is SNHLY, CDR2 FYNNEI, per germline. Trimming took 4 bases from V and 6 from J, leaving 9 bases between them.